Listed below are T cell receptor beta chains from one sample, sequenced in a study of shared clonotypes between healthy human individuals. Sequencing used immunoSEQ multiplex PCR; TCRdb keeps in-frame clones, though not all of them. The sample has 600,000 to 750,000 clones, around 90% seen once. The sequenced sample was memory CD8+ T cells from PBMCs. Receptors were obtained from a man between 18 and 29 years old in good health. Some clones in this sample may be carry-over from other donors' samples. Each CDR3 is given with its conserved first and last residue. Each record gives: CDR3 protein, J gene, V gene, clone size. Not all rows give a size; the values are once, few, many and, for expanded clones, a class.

CDR3aa: CASSIDTRQGPNQPQHF; j_gene: TRBJ1-5; v_gene: TRBV19; abundance: NA
CDR3aa: CASSPQAGALEQYF; j_gene: TRBJ2-7; v_gene: TRBV7-9; abundance: NA
CDR3aa: CASSMALVLNEQFF; j_gene: TRBJ2-1; v_gene: TRBV19; abundance: NA
CDR3aa: CASSGAGSYEKLFF; j_gene: TRBJ1-4; v_gene: TRBV25-1; abundance: NA
CDR3aa: CASSQEAGGDTGELFF; j_gene: TRBJ2-2; v_gene: TRBV4-2; abundance: NA
CDR3aa: CASSKNRPRGYGYTF; j_gene: TRBJ1-2; v_gene: TRBV21-1; abundance: NA
CDR3aa: CASSFSVGEYEQYF; j_gene: TRBJ2-7; v_gene: TRBV5-4; abundance: NA
CDR3aa: CASSESVRGWQGQYF; j_gene: TRBJ2-7; v_gene: TRBV6-1; abundance: NA
CDR3aa: CAISESGADEKLFF; j_gene: TRBJ1-4; v_gene: TRBV10-3; abundance: NA
CDR3aa: CASSHRTGLAYNEQFF; j_gene: TRBJ2-1; v_gene: TRBV4-1; abundance: NA
CDR3aa: CASSAPGTGRGYTF; j_gene: TRBJ1-2; v_gene: TRBV27; abundance: NA
CDR3aa: CASSPTVSTGDTQYF; j_gene: TRBJ2-3; v_gene: TRBV5-6; abundance: NA
CDR3aa: CAWSTPWQGYGYTF; j_gene: TRBJ1-2; v_gene: TRBV30; abundance: NA
CDR3aa: CSVAGAGANYEQYF; j_gene: TRBJ2-7; v_gene: TRBV29-1; abundance: once
CDR3aa: CSVERPSLSSYNEQFF; j_gene: TRBJ2-1; v_gene: TRBV29-1; abundance: NA
CDR3aa: CASSLNSLFSYEQYF; j_gene: TRBJ2-7; v_gene: TRBV14; abundance: NA
CDR3aa: CASSSSSEPGETQYF; j_gene: TRBJ2-5; v_gene: TRBV7-9; abundance: NA
CDR3aa: CASSQSSPYNEQFF; j_gene: TRBJ2-1; v_gene: TRBV28; abundance: NA
CDR3aa: CASSLNRGTYSNQPQHF; j_gene: TRBJ1-5; v_gene: TRBV7-2; abundance: NA
CDR3aa: CASSIAGGTGELFF; j_gene: TRBJ2-2; v_gene: TRBV19; abundance: NA
CDR3aa: CASSVGTDEKLFF; j_gene: TRBJ1-4; v_gene: TRBV2; abundance: NA
CDR3aa: CASSLGVTFSADTQYF; j_gene: TRBJ2-3; v_gene: TRBV27; abundance: NA
CDR3aa: CASSLQGQVETQYF; j_gene: TRBJ2-5; v_gene: TRBV5-1; abundance: once
CDR3aa: CASSQDDRGRDEAFF; j_gene: TRBJ1-1; v_gene: TRBV14; abundance: few
CDR3aa: CASSDLQETQYF; j_gene: TRBJ2-5; v_gene: TRBV6-4; abundance: NA
CDR3aa: CASSLVGPYEQYF; j_gene: TRBJ2-7; v_gene: TRBV27; abundance: NA
CDR3aa: CASSQGGAGAFF; j_gene: TRBJ1-1; v_gene: TRBV14; abundance: NA
CDR3aa: CASSYSTKNIQYF; j_gene: TRBJ2-4; v_gene: TRBV6-5; abundance: NA
CDR3aa: CASSLGREYAGTGELFF; j_gene: TRBJ2-2; v_gene: TRBV27; abundance: NA
CDR3aa: CASRTETSSYEQYF; j_gene: TRBJ2-7; v_gene: TRBV27; abundance: NA
CDR3aa: CASSIGTGAYEQYF; j_gene: TRBJ2-7; v_gene: TRBV19; abundance: NA
CDR3aa: CASSVNGNPNEQFF; j_gene: TRBJ2-1; v_gene: TRBV9; abundance: NA
CDR3aa: CASSLRVGGYNEQFF; j_gene: TRBJ2-1; v_gene: TRBV11-3; abundance: NA
CDR3aa: CASSLVVTSGTGELFF; j_gene: TRBJ2-2; v_gene: TRBV27; abundance: NA
CDR3aa: CSVEDWTLTKNIQYF; j_gene: TRBJ2-4; v_gene: TRBV29-1; abundance: once
CDR3aa: CASSFGGGTDTQYF; j_gene: TRBJ2-3; v_gene: TRBV5-6; abundance: NA
CDR3aa: CASSPGDKSEQYF; j_gene: TRBJ2-7; v_gene: TRBV5-1; abundance: NA
CDR3aa: CASSPSEQGAQETQYF; j_gene: TRBJ2-5; v_gene: TRBV28; abundance: NA
CDR3aa: CASSQEGRGQQETQYF; j_gene: TRBJ2-5; v_gene: TRBV4-1; abundance: NA
CDR3aa: CASSSYRGNTEAFF; j_gene: TRBJ1-1; v_gene: TRBV28; abundance: NA
CDR3aa: CASSVSWRDTGELFF; j_gene: TRBJ2-2; v_gene: TRBV9; abundance: NA
CDR3aa: CATSPGTGELFF; j_gene: TRBJ2-2; v_gene: TRBV5-4; abundance: NA
CDR3aa: CAIKSPGTSGYEQYF; j_gene: TRBJ2-7; v_gene: TRBV10-3; abundance: once
CDR3aa: CASSSLYEQYF; j_gene: TRBJ2-7; v_gene: TRBV27; abundance: NA
CDR3aa: CASSHWGQVSKNIQYF; j_gene: TRBJ2-4; v_gene: TRBV11-2; abundance: NA
CDR3aa: CASRVAATSSYEQYF; j_gene: TRBJ2-7; v_gene: TRBV6-1; abundance: NA
CDR3aa: CASSLGPGLGNEQYF; j_gene: TRBJ2-7; v_gene: TRBV7-6; abundance: NA
CDR3aa: CASSFPRGLLAKNIQYF; j_gene: TRBJ2-4; v_gene: TRBV28; abundance: NA
CDR3aa: CASSLATPPSYNEQFF; j_gene: TRBJ2-1; v_gene: TRBV7-9; abundance: NA
CDR3aa: CASSFFNRVNTEAFF; j_gene: TRBJ1-1; v_gene: TRBV5-8; abundance: NA
CDR3aa: CASSLGTGEGQPQHF; j_gene: TRBJ1-5; v_gene: TRBV5-1; abundance: many
CDR3aa: CASRGTSEFYEQYF; j_gene: TRBJ2-7; v_gene: TRBV2; abundance: once
CDR3aa: CASETSGRSDTQYF; j_gene: TRBJ2-3; v_gene: TRBV10-3; abundance: NA
CDR3aa: CASSATGNYGYTF; j_gene: TRBJ1-2; v_gene: TRBV9; abundance: NA
CDR3aa: CASSIWAANTEAFF; j_gene: TRBJ1-1; v_gene: TRBV19; abundance: few
CDR3aa: CASSPNTGVYGYTF; j_gene: TRBJ1-2; v_gene: TRBV14; abundance: once
CDR3aa: CASSWTAWNTGELFF; j_gene: TRBJ2-2; v_gene: TRBV27; abundance: NA
CDR3aa: CASSYDEGRWETQYF; j_gene: TRBJ2-5; v_gene: TRBV6-5; abundance: NA
CDR3aa: CASSYSASTYEQYF; j_gene: TRBJ2-7; v_gene: TRBV6-5; abundance: NA